This TCR beta chain was recorded in a study of cytomegalovirus exposure and HLA in healthy donors. Primers: 60 Vbeta forward and 13 Jbeta reverse. The data were produced by immunoSEQ multiplex PCR, yet TCRdb's version contains in-frame clones alone and is incomplete. Of 100,000 to 150,000 clones listed, just over 70% are singletons. This clone was detected a few times. V lost 0 bases and J lost 9; bases outside the gene matches: 5. Germline CDR1 and CDR2: SNHLY and FYNNEI. There are 15 residues in the CDR3. V gene TRBV2 combines with J gene TRBJ1-6, with TRBD1 matching 7 bases. This sequence originates from a woman aged 55-70 years in good health and CMV-seropositive. Sequencing was performed on PBMCs. The CDR3 here is CASSEAETGFSPLHF. CDR3 bases: TGTGCCAGCAGTGAAGCTGAGACAGGGTTTTCACCCCTCCACTTT.